These 5 T cell receptor beta chains came from one sample sequenced in a study of T cells after yellow fever vaccination. TCRdb reanalysed the 5' RACE reads using MiXCR and keeps one entry per CDR3 protein. Here the sample spans approximately 450,000 distinct CDR3 sequences, around 19% being singletons. The sample consisted of PBMCs, taken before the yellow fever booster vaccination. Receptors were obtained from a young man who received the YFV17D yellow fever vaccine.

V usage is TRBV4-1 and J usage is TRBJ2-1; no firm D call. The V gene's germline CDR1 is MGHRA and CDR2 YSYEKL. The V end was cut by 0 bases, the J end by 5 bases, with 20 bases between. This CDR3 has 18 residues. The CDR3 region is CASSQDYFSANLHNEQFF. The CDR3 nucleotides read TGCGCCAGCAGCCAAGATTATTTTTCAGCGAACCTCCACAATGAGCAGTTCTTC.

The rearrangement joins TRBV6-5 to TRBJ1-6, with a weak D call TRBD1 (5 bases). The CDR3 covers 15 residues. V shed 5 bases and J shed 8 bases, with 16 bases lying between them. The germline CDR1 and CDR2 sequences are MNHEY and SVGAGI. CDR3 loop: CASSTGTSPDSPLHF. The CDR3 bases are TGTGCCAGCAGTACCGGGACTTCTCCAGATTCACCCCTCCACTTT.

This clonotype was recorded a few times. V and J are TRBV18 and TRBJ1-1; D perhaps matches TRBD1 (6 bases). The V gene's germline CDR1 is KGHSH and CDR2 LQKENI. Trimming left V 3 bases short and J 4 bases short, with 18 bases between. The CDR3 has 16 amino acids. The chain's CDR3 is CASSPRKWSGATEAFF. In DNA form, the CDR3 reads TGTGCCAGCTCACCCCGCAAGTGGTCGGGGGCCACTGAAGCTTTCTTT.

The chain uses TRBV20-1 and TRBJ2-7; D might be TRBD2 (5 bases). Trimming pared 4 bases from V and 2 bases from J, leaving 9 bases between. This CDR3 is built from 12 residues. Germline CDR1 reads DFQATT; CDR2 reads SNEGSKA (reference sequence). CDR3: CSAKDGTYEQYF. CDR3 nucleotide sequence: TGCAGTGCTAAGGACGGGACCTACGAGCAGTACTTC.

The rearrangement links TRBV20-1 to TRBJ2-1; 9 bases align to TRBD2. Trimming cost V 1 base and J 9 bases; bases outside gene matches: 13. CDR1 is DFQATT, CDR2 SNEGSKA, per germline (reference sequence). There are 16 residues in the CDR3. The CDR3 DNA follows: TGCAGTGCTAGAGCCCCCGGCGGCGGGGGGGCCGGTGAGCAGTTCTTC. It encodes CSARAPGGGGAGEQFF.